This T cell receptor beta chain was sequenced in a study of blood T cell repertoires in COVID-19. Study-level background: Spain, Italy and the United States supplied samples that represented acute and convalescent COVID-19. Sources were T cells, B-cell-depleted T cells, or PBMCs; the material itself was cDNA or gDNA.

This CDR3 has 14 amino acids. J lost 2 bases, V lost 7 bases, and 4 bases had no gene match. Germline V lookup: CDR1 MDHEN, CDR2 SYDVKM. Authors' methods: Amplification of reference gene primers was used by the study to estimate nucleated cell counts. Sequencing used immunoSEQ multiplex PCR; TCRdb keeps in-frame clones, though not all of them. The D gene and trimming were derived from the DNA, and the V and J assignments and clone size from that table. The sample shows over 200,000 clones, 83% of them seen only once. The V gene is TRBV28, the J gene TRBJ1-4, with 7 bases that match TRBD1. This clonotype was sampled from a woman in her forties or fifties with acute or convalescent COVID-19. The sequenced sample consisted of peripheral blood. In DNA, the CDR3 is TGTGCCAGCACCCCAGGGGGGACTAATGAAAAACTGTTTTTT. It codes for CASTPGGTNEKLFF. Using reference TRBV28 and TRBJ1-4 for the parts outside the CDR3, the full variable domain is DVKVTQSSRYLVKRTGEKVFLECVQDMDHENMFWYRQDPGLGLRLIYFSYDVKMKEKGDIPEGYSVSREKKERFSLILESASTNQTSMYLCASTPGGTNEKLFFGSGTQLSVL.